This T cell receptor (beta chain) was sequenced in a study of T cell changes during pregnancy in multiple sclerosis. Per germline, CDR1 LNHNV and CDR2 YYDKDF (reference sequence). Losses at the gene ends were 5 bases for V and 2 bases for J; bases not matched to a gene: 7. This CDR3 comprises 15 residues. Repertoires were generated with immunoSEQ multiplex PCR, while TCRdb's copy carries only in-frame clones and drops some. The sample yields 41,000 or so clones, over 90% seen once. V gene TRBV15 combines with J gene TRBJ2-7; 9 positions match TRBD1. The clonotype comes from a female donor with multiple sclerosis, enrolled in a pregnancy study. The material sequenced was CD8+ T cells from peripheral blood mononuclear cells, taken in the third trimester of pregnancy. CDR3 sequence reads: CATSASGTGTYEQYF. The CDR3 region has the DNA TGTGCCACCAGCGCTTCCGGGACAGGGACCTACGAGCAGTACTTC. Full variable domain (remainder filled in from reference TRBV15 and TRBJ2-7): DAMVIQNPRYQVTQFGKPVTLSCSQTLNHNVMYWYQQKSSQAPKLLFHYYDKDFNNEADTPDNFQSRRPNTSFCFLDIRSPGLGDTAMYLCATSASGTGTYEQYFGPGTRLTVT.